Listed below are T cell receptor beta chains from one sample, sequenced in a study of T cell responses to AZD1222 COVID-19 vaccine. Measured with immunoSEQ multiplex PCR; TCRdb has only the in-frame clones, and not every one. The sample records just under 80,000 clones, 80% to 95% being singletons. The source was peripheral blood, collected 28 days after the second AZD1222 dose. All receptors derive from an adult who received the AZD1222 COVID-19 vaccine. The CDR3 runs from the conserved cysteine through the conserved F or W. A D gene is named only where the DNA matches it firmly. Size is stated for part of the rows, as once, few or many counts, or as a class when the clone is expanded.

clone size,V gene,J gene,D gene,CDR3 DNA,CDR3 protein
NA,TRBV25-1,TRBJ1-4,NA,TGTGCCAGCAGTGAAAGGGTGGGCACTAATGAAAAACTGTTTTTT,CASSERVGTNEKLFF
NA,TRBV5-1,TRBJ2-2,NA,TGCGCCAGCAGCTTGCGGGGAACGAACACCGGGGAGCTGTTTTTT,CASSLRGTNTGELFF
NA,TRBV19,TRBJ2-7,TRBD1,TGTGCCAGTAGTATCCGGACAGGGCTAGACTACGAGCAGTACTTC,CASSIRTGLDYEQYF
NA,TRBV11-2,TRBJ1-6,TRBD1,TGTGCCAGCACCTATCAGGGGGGCTCTAATTCACCCCTCCACTTT,CASTYQGGSNSPLHF
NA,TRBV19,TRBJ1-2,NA,TGTGCCAGTAGTATAGGGTCTAACTATGGCTACACCTTC,CASSIGSNYGYTF
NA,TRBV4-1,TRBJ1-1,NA,TGCGCCAGCAGCCAAGCGGGGATTCTTAACACTGAAGCTTTCTTT,CASSQAGILNTEAFF
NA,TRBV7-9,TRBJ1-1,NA,TGTGCCAGCAGCTTAGGCGATCTAGAAGCTTTCTTT,CASSLGDLEAFF
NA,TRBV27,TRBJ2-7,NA,TGTGCCAGCAGTTTAGTTGGAGAAATGACCTACGAGCAGTACTTC,CASSLVGEMTYEQYF
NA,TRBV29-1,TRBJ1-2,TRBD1,TGCAGCGTTGAGGGGACAGGGGCCGGCTACACCTTC,CSVEGTGAGYTF
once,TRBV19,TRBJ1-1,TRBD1,TGTGCCAGTAGTATAGATCCGACAGGGAGGACTGAAGCTTTCTTT,CASSIDPTGRTEAFF
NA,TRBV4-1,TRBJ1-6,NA,TGCGCCAGCAGCCAAGATCTTGTCATTTCACCCCTCCACTTT,CASSQDLVISPLHF
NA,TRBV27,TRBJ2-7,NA,TGTGCCAGCAGTTTGAGCTCCTACGAGCAGTACTTC,CASSLSSYEQYF
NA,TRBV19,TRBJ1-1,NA,TGTGCCAGTAGTATAGGGCCTTCACAGGAATTTAACACTGAAGCTTTCTTT,CASSIGPSQEFNTEAFF
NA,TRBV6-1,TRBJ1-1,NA,TGTGCCAGCAGTGAAGTCAGTAACACTGAAGCTTTCTTT,CASSEVSNTEAFF
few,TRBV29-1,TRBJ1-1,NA,TGCAGTGCAACTGGAAATTTCAACACTGAAGCTTTCTTT,CSATGNFNTEAFF
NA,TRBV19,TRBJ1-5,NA,TGTGCCAGTACCAGGACACAGAATCAGCCCCAGCATTTT,CASTRTQNQPQHF
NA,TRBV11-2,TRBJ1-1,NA,TGTGCCAGCAGCTCAGGACCCATTAGGGCTGAAGCTTTCTTT,CASSSGPIRAEAFF
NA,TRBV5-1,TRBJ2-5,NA,TGCGCCAGCAGCTTGCTGGCTAGCTGGGAAGAGACCCAGTACTTC,CASSLLASWEETQYF
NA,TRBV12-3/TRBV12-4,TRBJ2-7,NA,TGTGCCAGCAGTCGAAGACGGGCCTACGAGCAGTACTTC,CASSRRRAYEQYF
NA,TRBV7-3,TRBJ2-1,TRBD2,TGTGCCACCAGTAGCGGGATCCACAATGAGCAGTTCTTC,CATSSGIHNEQFF